One sample yielded the 28 T cell receptor beta chains listed below, sequenced in a study of T cell repertoires in cytomegalovirus infection. TCRdb re-called the reads through MiXCR, storing one row per CDR3 protein. The sample has about 400,000 distinct CDR3 sequences; roughly 20% are singletons. The specimen sequenced was PBMCs. Receptor source: a human donor in good health (CMV status not recorded). Some clones in this sample may be carry-over from other donors' samples.

A few counts support this clonotype. The chain has TRBV12-3 or TRBV12-4 and TRBJ1-3; 7 nucleotides align to TRBD1. Losses at the gene ends were 6 bases for V and 0 bases for J; bases not matched to a gene: 8. The CDR3 runs to 16 residues. The CDR3 sequence is CASSPAGGSSGNTIYF. The CDR3 nucleotides read TGTGCCAGCAGCCCCGCAGGGGGGAGCTCTGGAAACACCATATATTTT.

At least ten counts were recorded for this clonotype. The chain recombines TRBV7-2 with TRBJ2-1, with 10 nucleotides matching TRBD2. The CDR3 sequence is 15 residues long. Germline V lookup: CDR1 SGHTA, CDR2 FQGNSA. Losses at the gene ends were 5 bases for V and 3 bases for J; bases not matched to a gene: 4. In DNA, the CDR3 is TGTGCCAGCAGCCCTCTAGCGGGGGTCTACAATGAGCAGTTCTTC. Translating it yields CASSPLAGVYNEQFF. The full variable domain, completed using reference TRBV7-2 and TRBJ2-1, is GAGVSQSPSNKVTEKGKDVELRCDPISGHTALYWYRQSLGQGLEFLIYFQGNSAPDKSGLPSDRFSAERTGGSVSTLTIQRTQQEDSAVYLCASSPLAGVYNEQFFGPGTRLTVL.

The chain couples TRBV7-2 to TRBJ2-3; no firm D call. This CDR3 region has 16 residues. Trimming removed 5 bases from V and 2 bases from J, with 17 bases in between. CDR1 is SGHTA, CDR2 FQGNSA, per germline. The CDR3 is CASSPRSLSLTDTQYF. CDR3 in DNA: TGTGCCAGCAGCCCCAGGAGTCTGTCCCTCACAGATACGCAGTATTTT.

The chain combines TRBV12-5 with TRBJ1-5; D remains ambiguous. Germline V lookup: CDR1 LGHNT, CDR2 FRNRAP. The CDR3 runs to 13 residues. V lost 5 bases to trimming and J lost 3 bases, with 8 bases between them. The CDR3 DNA is TGTGCTAGTGGTCCGGGAGACAATCAGCCCCAGCATTTT. Protein sequence: CASGPGDNQPQHF.

J is TRBJ1-3 and V is TRBV7-4; maybe TRBD1 (5 bases). V was cut by 1 base and J by 4 bases, with 17 bases left in between. Germline CDR1 is SGHVT and CDR2 is SQSDAQ. This CDR3 is built from 17 residues. The CDR3 DNA sequence: TGTGCCAGCAGCTTAGTCGGTGACAGCGCCGTGGGAAACACCATATATTTT. This sequence encodes CASSLVGDSAVGNTIYF.

The chain carries TRBV15 and TRBJ2-5; possible D gene TRBD1, 6 bases. Germline CDR1 is LNHNV and CDR2 is YYDKDF (reference sequence). Trimming cost V 1 base and J 5 bases, with 20 bases left between them. CDR3 length: 17 amino acids. The CDR3 DNA reads as TGTGCCACCAGCAGAGGGTCCGGGGACCTGAGGGGGGAGACCCAGTACTTC. Translation: CATSRGSGDLRGETQYF.

This clonotype was recorded a few times. CDR3 sequence (DNA): TGTGCCAGCAGTCAATACTCAGCGGAGACCCAGTACTTC. Encoded protein: CASSQYSAETQYF. The J gene is TRBJ2-5, the V gene TRBV5-5; D remains ambiguous. Germline V gives CDR1 SGHKS, CDR2 YYEKEE (reference sequence). Between the trimmed V and J ends, which lost 5 bases and 5 bases, there was a span of 13 bases. This CDR3 contains 13 residues. The complete variable domain, with remaining parts taken from reference TRBV5-5 and TRBJ2-5, reads DAGVTQSPTHLIKTRGQQVTLRCSPISGHKSVSWYQQVLGQGPQFIFQYYEKEERGRGNFPDRFSARQFPNYSSELNVNALLLGDSALYLCASSQYSAETQYFGPGTRLLVL.

There are many counts of this clonotype. The chain is built from TRBV7-2 and TRBJ1-2; 7 bases align to TRBD1. Germline V gene lookup returns CDR1 SGHTA and CDR2 FQGNSA. V was clipped by 4 bases and J by 6 bases; unmatched bases: 14. This CDR3 is 16 amino acids long. The CDR3 protein is CASSSRQGPPRDGYTF. CDR3 in DNA: TGTGCCAGCAGCTCCCGACAGGGCCCTCCCCGCGATGGCTACACCTTC.

This clonotype has more than one count but fewer than ten. V is TRBV20-1 and J is TRBJ2-1; 8 bases line up with TRBD2. Germline V lookup: CDR1 DFQATT, CDR2 SNEGSKA (reference sequence). J lost 1 base, V lost 1 base, and 9 bases had no gene match. This CDR3 contains 17 residues. The CDR3 here is CSARGRLAGSSYNEQFF. DNA for the CDR3: TGCAGTGCTAGAGGCCGCCTAGCGGGCTCTTCCTACAATGAGCAGTTCTTC.

This clonotype has ten or more counts. This chain links TRBV10-1 with TRBJ2-7, with 11 nucleotides matching TRBD2. V gave up 6 bases and J gave up 2 bases; unmatched junction bases: 12. The CDR3 has 17 residues. From germline, CDR1 is WNHNN and CDR2 SYGVQD (reference sequence). In DNA form, the CDR3 reads TGCGCCAGCAGCCCTACTACGGGACTAGCGGTAACCTACGAGCAGTACTTC. This codes for CASSPTTGLAVTYEQYF.

At least ten counts were recorded for this clonotype. The chain is built from TRBV7-8 and TRBJ1-6; possibly TRBD1 for D (5 bases). Trimming took 5 bases from V and 6 from J, leaving 11 bases between them. The CDR3 loop spans 14 amino acids. The germline V gene encodes CDR1 SGHVS and CDR2 FQNEAQ. The CDR3 reads CASSRLGANSPLHF. The CDR3 nucleotides are TGTGCCAGCAGCCGGCTAGGGGCTAATTCACCCCTCCACTTT.

This clonotype was recorded at least ten times. The V call is TRBV7-8, the J call TRBJ2-5, with D unresolved. Trimming cost V 0 bases and J 0 bases, with 8 bases left between them. The CDR3 runs 15 residues. Germline V gives CDR1 SGHVS, CDR2 FQNEAQ. The CDR3 protein is CASSLARSYQETQYF. Written as DNA, the CDR3 is TGTGCCAGCAGCTTAGCCAGGTCGTACCAAGAGACCCAGTACTTC.

To note about this clonotype: One end of the junction does not line up with germline, which may come from a read error. The genes are TRBV7-2 and TRBJ1-2; 8 nucleotides line up with TRBD1. The CDR3 totals 15 residues. Germline CDR1 reads SGHTA; CDR2 reads FQGNSA. The CDR3 is CASSLRTGYSYGYTF. Written as DNA, the CDR3 is TGTGCCAGCAGCCTTAGGACAGGGTACAGCTATGGCTACACATTC.

The chain links TRBV5-4 to TRBJ2-3; 10 bases are a match to TRBD2. The CDR3 has 16 amino acids. V trimming: 4 bases; J trimming: 4 bases; junction bases outside the gene matches: 9. The germline CDR1 and CDR2 sequences are SGHNT and YYREEE (reference sequence). CDR3: CASSHLGTSAPDTQYF. DNA for the CDR3: TGTGCCAGCAGCCACCTTGGGACTAGCGCGCCAGATACGCAGTATTTT.

The chain employs TRBV5-4 and TRBJ1-1; D is uncertain. V gave up 0 bases and J gave up 5 bases, with 14 bases separating them. Looked up from germline, CDR1 is SGHNT and CDR2 is YYREEE (reference sequence). The CDR3 loop spans 15 amino acids. The CDR3 sequence is CASSLGRSPGTEAFF. CDR3 in DNA: TGTGCCAGCAGCTTGGGTAGGTCCCCGGGGACTGAAGCTTTCTTT.

This clonotype was recorded at least ten times. The chain is built from TRBV7-6 and TRBJ2-3; 9 bases map to TRBD2. The CDR3 is made up of 17 amino acids. Germline V lookup: CDR1 SGHVS, CDR2 FNYEAQ. After removal of 5 bases from V and 6 bases from J, the junction contained 15 bases not matched to a gene. The CDR3 DNA follows: TGTGCCAGCAGCCGCGTCGGACTAGCGCGACGGTCGGATACGCAGTATTTT. Its protein is CASSRVGLARRSDTQYF.

This clonotype was seen ten or more times. The chain carries TRBV5-1 and TRBJ1-1; 7 nucleotides align to TRBD1. The J segment lost 2 bases and the V segment lost 0 bases, leaving 4 bases of the junction unmatched. Germline CDR1 is SGHRS and CDR2 is YFSETQ. The CDR3 is 15 amino acids. The CDR3 bases are TGCGCCAGCAGCTTGGTCTGGGACAGAAACACTGAAGCTTTCTTT. Translated, it gives CASSLVWDRNTEAFF.

This clonotype is medium-sized. The rearrangement uses TRBV7-6 and TRBJ1-4; D gene unclear. The length of the CDR3 is 13 residues. Germline CDR1 SGHVS, CDR2 FNYEAQ. With 4 bases removed from V and 5 bases from J, the gap between germline ends came to 8 bases. CDR3 DNA sequence: TGTGCCAGCAGCTCCACGTCCAATGAAAAACTGTTTTTT. Protein sequence: CASSSTSNEKLFF.

The V gene is TRBV29-1, the J gene TRBJ1-4; unclear D gene. Trimming stripped 5 bases from V and 7 bases from J, with 8 bases between. There are 11 residues in the CDR3. Germline V gene data show CDR1 as SQVTM and CDR2 as ANQGSEA. In nucleotides, the CDR3 is TGCAGCGTTCTCTGGCGTGAAAAACTGTTTTTT. Amino acids: CSVLWREKLFF.

In its sample, this clonotype was seen many times. The rearrangement links TRBV6-2 or TRBV6-3 to TRBJ2-7; TRBD1 matches at 10 bases. The CDR3 is 14 amino acids. CDR1 is MNHEY and CDR2 is SVGEGT in the germline V gene. Unmatched junction bases numbered 5, after V lost 4 bases and J lost 5 bases. The CDR3 DNA is TGTGCCAGCAGTTCGGCGACAGGGGGCCACGAGCAGTACTTC. Encoded protein: CASSSATGGHEQYF.

In its sample, this clonotype was seen a few times. The rearrangement joins TRBV12-3 or TRBV12-4 to TRBJ1-1, with 8 bases identical to TRBD1. This CDR3 is 14 amino acids long. With 8 bases clipped from V and 3 bases from J, the junction kept 8 bases outside the gene matches. The CDR3 DNA reads as TGTGCCAGCGGGCTGCAGGGGGCCTACACTGAAGCTTTCTTT. Its protein product is CASGLQGAYTEAFF.

The chain is built from TRBV24-1 and TRBJ2-2, with D hard to call. From germline, CDR1 is KGHDR and CDR2 SFDVKD. The CDR3 is 12 residues long. V was pared by 3 bases and J by 5 bases, with 3 bases between. CDR3 residues: CATSDLTGELFF. The CDR3 DNA reads TGTGCCACCAGTGATCTGACCGGGGAGCTGTTTTTT.

This clonotype was recorded a few times. This chain joins TRBV9 and TRBJ1-1; D gene unclear. Between the trimmed V and J ends, which lost 2 bases and 1 base, there was a span of 9 bases. Germline CDR1 SGDLS, CDR2 YYNGEE. The CDR3 spans 14 residues. CDR3 residues: CASSVEPRNTEAFF. DNA for the CDR3: TGTGCCAGCAGCGTTGAGCCGCGGAACACTGAAGCTTTCTTT.

The V and J genes are TRBV19 and TRBJ1-2; a possible D gene is TRBD1 (5 bases). V dropped 7 bases and J dropped 4 bases, with 19 bases sitting between them. This CDR3 comprises 15 residues. CDR1 is LNHDA and CDR2 is SQIVND in the germline V gene (reference sequence). The CDR3: CASTPGTSRRYGYTF. In DNA, the CDR3 is TGTGCCAGTACTCCGGGGACCAGCCGCCGCTATGGCTACACCTTC.

The chain couples TRBV15 to TRBJ2-1, with TRBD1 as a possible D gene (6 bases). V lost 2 bases to trimming and J lost 10 bases, with 12 bases between them. The CDR3 is made up of 13 amino acids. CDR1 and CDR2 from the germline V gene are LNHNV and YYDKDF (reference sequence). Here the CDR3 DNA reads TGTGCCACCAGCAGAAACCAGGGGAGAGAGCAGTTCTTC. Encoded protein: CATSRNQGREQFF.

The sample holds a few counts of this clonotype. The J gene is TRBJ2-1, the V gene TRBV7-9; D is unclear. CDR3 length: 14 residues. The germline V and J ends were trimmed by 1 base and 2 bases, with 6 bases remaining between them. Germline-derived CDR1 and CDR2 are SEHNR and FQNEAQ (reference sequence). The CDR3 DNA reads as TGTGCCAGCAGCTTAGGCGATCCCTACAATGAGCAGTTCTTC. It specifies CASSLGDPYNEQFF.

This rearrangement joins TRBV5-6 to TRBJ2-3; 7 positions agree with TRBD1. V lost 3 bases to trimming and J lost 2 bases; unmatched junction nucleotides: 3. In germline, CDR1 is SGHDT, CDR2 YYEEEE. The CDR3 contains 14 residues. CDR3 in amino acids: CASSWTGNTDTQYF. The CDR3 DNA is TGTGCCAGCAGCTGGACAGGTAACACAGATACGCAGTATTTT.

This chain links TRBV20-1 with TRBJ2-1, with TRBD1 identical over 8 bases. Germline CDR1 reads DFQATT; CDR2 reads SNEGSKA (reference sequence). Unmatched junction bases numbered 13, after V lost 6 bases and J lost 9 bases. The CDR3 totals 14 residues. CDR3 bases: TGCAGTGCATGGTCCCCTACAGGGACAGGTGAGCAGTTCTTC. Its protein product is CSAWSPTGTGEQFF.